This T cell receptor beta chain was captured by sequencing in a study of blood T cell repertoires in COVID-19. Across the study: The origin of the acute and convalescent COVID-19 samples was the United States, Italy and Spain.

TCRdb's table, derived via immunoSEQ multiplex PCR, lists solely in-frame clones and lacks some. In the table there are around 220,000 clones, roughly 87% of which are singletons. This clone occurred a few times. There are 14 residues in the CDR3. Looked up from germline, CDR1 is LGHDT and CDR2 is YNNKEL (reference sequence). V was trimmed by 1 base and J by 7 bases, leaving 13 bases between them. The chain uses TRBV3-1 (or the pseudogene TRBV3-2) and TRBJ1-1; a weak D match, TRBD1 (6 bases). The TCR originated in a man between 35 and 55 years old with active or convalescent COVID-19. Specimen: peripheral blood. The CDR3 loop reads CASSQGGTSNEAFF. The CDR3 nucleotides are TGTGCCAGCAGCCAAGGTGGGACATCGAATGAAGCTTTCTTT.